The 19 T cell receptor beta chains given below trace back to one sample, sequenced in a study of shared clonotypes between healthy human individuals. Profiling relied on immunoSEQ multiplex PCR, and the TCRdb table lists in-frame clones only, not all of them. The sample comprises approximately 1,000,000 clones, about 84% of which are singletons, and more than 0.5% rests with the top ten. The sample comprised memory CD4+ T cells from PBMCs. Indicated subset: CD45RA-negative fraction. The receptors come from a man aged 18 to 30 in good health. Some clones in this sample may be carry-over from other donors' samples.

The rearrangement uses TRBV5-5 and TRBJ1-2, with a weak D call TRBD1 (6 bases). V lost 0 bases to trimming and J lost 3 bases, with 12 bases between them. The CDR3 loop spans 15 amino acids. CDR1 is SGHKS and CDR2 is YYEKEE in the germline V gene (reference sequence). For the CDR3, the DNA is TGTGCCAGCAGCTTGGTAGGGGGATTGGACTATGGCTACACCTTC. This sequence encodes CASSLVGGLDYGYTF.

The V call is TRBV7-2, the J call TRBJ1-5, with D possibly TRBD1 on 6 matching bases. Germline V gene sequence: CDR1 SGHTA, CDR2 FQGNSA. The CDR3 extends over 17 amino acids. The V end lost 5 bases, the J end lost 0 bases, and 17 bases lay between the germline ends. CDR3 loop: CASSVGGTPYSNQPQHF. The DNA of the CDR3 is TGTGCCAGCAGCGTGGGCGGGACACCTTATAGCAATCAGCCCCAGCATTTT.

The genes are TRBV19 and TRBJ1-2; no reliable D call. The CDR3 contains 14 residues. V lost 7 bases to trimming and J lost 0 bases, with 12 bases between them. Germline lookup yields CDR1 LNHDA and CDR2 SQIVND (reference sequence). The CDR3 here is CASNTPGANYGYTF. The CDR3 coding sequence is TGTGCCAGTAACACTCCCGGAGCTAACTATGGCTACACCTTC.

CDR3 DNA sequence: TGTGCCAGCAGTCCAGGGGTTAGGTACTACGAGCAGTACTTC. Translation gives CASSPGVRYYEQYF. The V and J genes are TRBV7-9 and TRBJ2-7, with TRBD1 as a possible D gene (6 bases). Trimming took off 6 bases at V and 3 bases at J, with 15 bases between the two ends. The germline V gene has CDR1 SEHNR and CDR2 FQNEAQ (reference sequence). This CDR3 has 14 amino acids.

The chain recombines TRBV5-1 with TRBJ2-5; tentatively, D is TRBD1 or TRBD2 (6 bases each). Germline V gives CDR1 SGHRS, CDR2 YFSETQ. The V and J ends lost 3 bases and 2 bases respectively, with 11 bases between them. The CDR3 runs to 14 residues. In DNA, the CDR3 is TGCGCCAGCAGCTCGGGGGCCAGACAAGAGACCCAGTACTTC. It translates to CASSSGARQETQYF.

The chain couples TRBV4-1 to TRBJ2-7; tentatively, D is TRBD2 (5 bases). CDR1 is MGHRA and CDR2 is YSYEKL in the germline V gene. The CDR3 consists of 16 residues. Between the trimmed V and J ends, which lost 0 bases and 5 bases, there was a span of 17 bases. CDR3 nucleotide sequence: TGCGCCAGCAGCCAAGAAATTGGACTGAATAAAAACGAGCAGTACTTC. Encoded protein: CASSQEIGLNKNEQYF.

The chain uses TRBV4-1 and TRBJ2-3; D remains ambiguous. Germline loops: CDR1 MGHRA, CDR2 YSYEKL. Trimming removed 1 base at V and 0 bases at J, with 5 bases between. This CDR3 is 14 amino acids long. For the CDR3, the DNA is TGCGCCAGCAGCCAAGCTACTAGCACAGATACGCAGTATTTT. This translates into CASSQATSTDTQYF.

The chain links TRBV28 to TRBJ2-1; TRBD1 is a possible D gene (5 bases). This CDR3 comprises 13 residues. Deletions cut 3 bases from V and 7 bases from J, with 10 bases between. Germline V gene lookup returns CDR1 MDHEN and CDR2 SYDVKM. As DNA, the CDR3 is TGTGCCAGCAGTTTGACAGCCGGGAATGAGCAGTTCTTC. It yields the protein CASSLTAGNEQFF.

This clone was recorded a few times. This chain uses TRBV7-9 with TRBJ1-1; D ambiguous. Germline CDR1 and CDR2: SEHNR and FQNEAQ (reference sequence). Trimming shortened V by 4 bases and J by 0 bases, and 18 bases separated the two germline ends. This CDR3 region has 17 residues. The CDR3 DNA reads TGTGCCAGCAGCTCGGGCGGGGAAGGGTCTCTGAACACTGAAGCTTTCTTT. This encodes CASSSGGEGSLNTEAFF.

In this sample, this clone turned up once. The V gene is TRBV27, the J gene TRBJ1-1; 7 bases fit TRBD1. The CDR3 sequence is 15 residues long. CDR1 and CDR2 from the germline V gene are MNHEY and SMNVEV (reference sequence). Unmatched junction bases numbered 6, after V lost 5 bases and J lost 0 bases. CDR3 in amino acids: CASSRVTGLNTEAFF. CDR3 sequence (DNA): TGTGCCAGCAGTAGGGTGACAGGGTTGAACACTGAAGCTTTCTTT.

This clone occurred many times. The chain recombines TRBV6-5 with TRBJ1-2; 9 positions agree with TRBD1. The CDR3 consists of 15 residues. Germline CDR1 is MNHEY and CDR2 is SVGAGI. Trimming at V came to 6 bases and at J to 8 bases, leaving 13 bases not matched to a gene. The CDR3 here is CASSPAITGGAGYTF. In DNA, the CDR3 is TGTGCCAGCAGCCCCGCGATTACAGGGGGCGCGGGCTACACCTTC.

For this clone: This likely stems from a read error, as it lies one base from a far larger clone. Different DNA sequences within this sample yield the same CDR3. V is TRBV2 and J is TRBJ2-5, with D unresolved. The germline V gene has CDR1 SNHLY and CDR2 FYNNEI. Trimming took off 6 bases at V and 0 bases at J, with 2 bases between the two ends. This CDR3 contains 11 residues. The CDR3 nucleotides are TGTGCCAGCAGCGACCAAGAGACCCAGTACTTC. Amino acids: CASSDQETQYF.

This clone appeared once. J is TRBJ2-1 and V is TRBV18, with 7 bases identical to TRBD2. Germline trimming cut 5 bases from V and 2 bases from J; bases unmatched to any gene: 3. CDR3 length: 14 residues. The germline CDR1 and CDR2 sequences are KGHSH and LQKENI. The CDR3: CASSWTRTYNEQFF. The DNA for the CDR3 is TGTGCCAGCTCATGGACTAGGACCTACAATGAGCAGTTCTTC.

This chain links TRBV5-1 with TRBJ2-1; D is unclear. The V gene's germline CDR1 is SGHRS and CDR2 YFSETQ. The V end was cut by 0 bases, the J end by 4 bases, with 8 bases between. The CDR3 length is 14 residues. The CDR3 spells CASSLGSLYNEQFF. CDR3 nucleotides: TGCGCCAGCAGCTTGGGGTCCTTGTACAATGAGCAGTTCTTC.

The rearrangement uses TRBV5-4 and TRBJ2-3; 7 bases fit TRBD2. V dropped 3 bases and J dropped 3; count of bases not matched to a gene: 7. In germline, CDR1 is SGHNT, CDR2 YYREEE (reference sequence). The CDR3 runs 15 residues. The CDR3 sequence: CASSSQGGVTDTQYF. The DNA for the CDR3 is TGTGCCAGCAGCTCGCAGGGAGGGGTGACAGATACGCAGTATTTT.

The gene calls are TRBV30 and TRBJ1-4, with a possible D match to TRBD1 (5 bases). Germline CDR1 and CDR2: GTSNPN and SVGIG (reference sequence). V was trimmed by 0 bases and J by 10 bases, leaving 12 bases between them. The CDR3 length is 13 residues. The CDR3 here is CAWSVRRVGKLFF. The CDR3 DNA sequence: TGTGCCTGGAGTGTACGCAGGGTCGGAAAACTGTTTTTT.

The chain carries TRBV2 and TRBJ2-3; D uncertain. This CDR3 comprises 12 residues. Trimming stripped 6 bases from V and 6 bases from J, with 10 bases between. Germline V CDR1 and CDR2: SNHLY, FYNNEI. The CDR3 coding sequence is TGTGCCAGCAGCAGCGCATCGGATACGCAGTATTTT. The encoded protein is CASSSASDTQYF.

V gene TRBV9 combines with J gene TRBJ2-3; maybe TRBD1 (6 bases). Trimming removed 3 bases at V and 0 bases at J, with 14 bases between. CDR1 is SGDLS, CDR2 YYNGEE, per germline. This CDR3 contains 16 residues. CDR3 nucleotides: TGTGCCAGCAGCGGGTTGACAGGCACTAGCACAGATACGCAGTATTTT. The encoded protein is CASSGLTGTSTDTQYF.

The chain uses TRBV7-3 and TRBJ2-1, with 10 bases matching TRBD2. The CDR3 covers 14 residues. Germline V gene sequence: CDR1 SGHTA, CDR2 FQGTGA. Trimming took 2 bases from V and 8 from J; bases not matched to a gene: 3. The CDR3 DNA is TGTGCCAGCAGCTTAGGGACTAGCGTCGATGAGCAGTTCTTC. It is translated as CASSLGTSVDEQFF.